Listed below are T cell receptor beta chains from one sample, sequenced in a study of identical twins. TCRdb re-called the 5' RACE reads through MiXCR, storing one row per CDR3 protein. The table shows some 500,000 distinct CDR3 sequences, with approximately 14% occurring only once. These data were also filed under a second study, of yellow fever vaccine responses in identical twins.

Sequenced: CD4+ T cells sorted from blood. Source of these receptors: a woman aged 18-29 years in good health. Each CDR3 is given with its conserved first and last residue. Fields, in order: V gene, D gene, clone size, J gene, CDR3 protein, CDR3 DNA. The D gene is left open where the match is weak. Only some rows state a clone size, as once, few, many or a class for expanded clones.

>TRBV12-3/TRBV12-4|.|many|TRBJ1-4
CASGLGTRGNNEKLFF
TGTGCCAGCGGATTAGGGACACGGGGCAATAATGAAAAACTGTTTTTT
>TRBV4-1|.|.|TRBJ2-7
CASSQDRVNSYEQYF
TGCGCCAGCAGCCAAGATCGAGTTAACTCCTACGAGCAGTACTTC
>TRBV3-1|.|.|TRBJ1-1
CASSQDPGQFTEAFF
TGTGCCAGCAGCCAAGATCCCGGACAGTTCACTGAAGCTTTCTTT
>TRBV7-9|.|few|TRBJ2-1
CASSSLLGGEQFF
TGTGCCAGCAGCTCCTTGTTGGGGGGTGAGCAGTTCTTC
>TRBV6-4|TRBD1|.|TRBJ2-5
CASSTGTGAVETQYF
TGTGCCAGCAGCACCGGGACAGGGGCCGTAGAGACCCAGTACTTC
>TRBV28|TRBD2|.|TRBJ2-3
CASSPYWGGSEDTQYF
TGTGCCAGCAGTCCCTACTGGGGCGGGAGCGAAGATACGCAGTATTTT
>TRBV6-5|TRBD1|.|TRBJ2-5
CASSYSQGLGRETQYF
TGTGCCAGCAGTTACTCACAGGGGTTGGGAAGAGAGACCCAGTACTTC
>TRBV10-3|TRBD1|.|TRBJ2-3
CAIRGTGANTDTQYF
TGTGCCATCAGGGGGACAGGAGCGAACACAGATACGCAGTATTTT
>TRBV10-2|TRBD2|few|TRBJ2-5
CASSSVAGGPLEAQETQYF
TGCGCCAGCAGTTCCGTAGCGGGAGGGCCGTTGGAGGCCCAAGAGACCCAGTACTTC
>TRBV29-1|TRBD1|few|TRBJ1-2
CSVERTGGADYGYTF
TGCAGCGTTGAGCGCACAGGGGGCGCGGACTATGGCTACACCTTC
>TRBV12-3/TRBV12-4|.|many|TRBJ2-1
CATTDGREYNEQFF
TGTGCCACCACAGACGGTAGGGAGTACAATGAGCAGTTCTTC
>TRBV3-1|TRBD2|.|TRBJ2-1
CASSHLRPSGGVGYNEQFF
TGTGCCAGCAGCCACTTAAGACCTAGCGGGGGAGTGGGCTACAATGAGCAGTTCTTC
>TRBV6-2/TRBV6-3|TRBD2|few|TRBJ2-1
CASSYSGLAEVSYNEQFF
TGTGCCAGCAGTTACTCGGGACTAGCGGAGGTATCCTACAATGAGCAGTTCTTC
>TRBV12-3/TRBV12-4|.|.|TRBJ2-1
CASSRGYQGNEQFF
TGTGCCAGCAGTCGCGGGTATCAGGGCAATGAGCAGTTCTTC
>TRBV28|.|.|TRBJ2-7
CASSLTHASTSEQYF
TGTGCCAGCAGTCTAACCCATGCGTCCACTTCCGAGCAGTACTTC
>TRBV20-1|TRBD1|.|TRBJ2-2
CCARRTEDRANTGELFF
TGCTGTGCTAGGAGGACGGAGGACAGGGCGAACACCGGGGAGCTGTTTTTT
>TRBV20-1|.|few|TRBJ2-7
CSVQGGNYEQYF
TGCAGTGTTCAGGGAGGTAACTACGAGCAGTACTTC
>TRBV7-9|.|few|TRBJ2-5
CASSNGIQETQYF
TGTGCCAGCAGTAACGGGATCCAAGAGACCCAGTACTTC
>TRBV29-1|.|.|TRBJ2-7
CSVSTTGTYEQYF
TGCAGCGTTTCAACCACCGGGACCTACGAGCAGTACTTC
>TRBV27|TRBD1|.|TRBJ2-7
CASKTGASYEQYF
TGTGCCAGCAAGACAGGGGCCTCCTACGAGCAGTACTTC
>TRBV5-1|.|few|TRBJ2-2
CASSGGDWAKRNTGELFF
TGCGCCAGCAGCGGCGGGGATTGGGCTAAGCGCAACACCGGGGAGCTGTTTTTT
>TRBV11-2|TRBD1|.|TRBJ2-7
CASSSRQGFLNEQYF
TGTGCCAGCAGCTCACGACAGGGCTTTCTTAACGAGCAGTACTTC
>TRBV6-2/TRBV6-3|TRBD2|few|TRBJ2-5
CASSSGLRRLAGNQETQYF
TGTGCCAGCAGTTCCGGCCTTCGCAGACTAGCGGGAAATCAAGAGACCCAGTACTTC
>TRBV11-2|TRBD2|few|TRBJ2-7
CASSLVAGEGEQYF
TGTGCCAGCAGCTTAGTCGCGGGGGAGGGGGAGCAGTACTTC
>TRBV12-3/TRBV12-4|.|.|TRBJ2-1
CASSFGSLGRIYNEQFF
TGTGCCAGCAGTTTCGGTTCGTTAGGACGGATTTACAATGAGCAGTTCTTC
>TRBV9|TRBD2|.|TRBJ2-3
CASSVTSGRFTDTQYF
TGTGCCAGCAGCGTCACTAGCGGGCGATTCACAGATACGCAGTATTTT
>TRBV7-3|TRBD2|.|TRBJ2-1
CASSLTRGGYNEQFF
TGTGCCAGCAGCTTAACACGGGGGGGGTACAATGAGCAGTTCTTC
>TRBV11-2|.|.|TRBJ1-2
CASSLDGRVTHGYTF
TGTGCCAGCAGCTTAGATGGCAGGGTCACGCATGGCTACACCTTC
>TRBV5-5|.|.|TRBJ2-5
CASSLRGHQQETQYF
TGTGCCAGCAGCTTAAGGGGACACCAACAAGAGACCCAGTACTTC
>TRBV20-1|.|.|TRBJ2-1
CSASWIGWGASSYNEQFF
TGCAGTGCTAGTTGGATAGGGTGGGGAGCTAGCTCCTACAATGAGCAGTTCTTC
>TRBV15|.|few|TRBJ1-5
CATSRDPTQPQHF
TGTGCCACCAGCAGAGACCCGACGCAGCCCCAGCATTTT
>TRBV7-9|TRBD1|.|TRBJ2-1
CASSFVIGVGQKNEQFF
TGTGCCAGCAGCTTCGTGATAGGTGTGGGACAGAAAAATGAGCAGTTCTTC
>TRBV4-2|.|.|TRBJ2-1
CASSQGTPTSSSYNEQFF
TGTGCCAGCAGCCAAGGGACGCCCACCTCCAGCTCCTACAATGAGCAGTTCTTC
>TRBV20-1|.|many|TRBJ2-1
CSPPRPSSYNEQFF
TGCAGCCCCCCCAGACCGAGCTCCTACAATGAGCAGTTCTTC
>TRBV9|TRBD1|few|TRBJ2-1
CASSLRYRGQYNEQFF
TGTGCCAGCAGCTTAAGATACAGGGGGCAGTACAATGAGCAGTTCTTC
>TRBV6-6|.|.|TRBJ2-1
CASASLNEQFF
TGTGCCAGCGCTAGCCTCAATGAGCAGTTCTTC
>TRBV15|.|few|TRBJ2-3
CATSINRDTQYF
TGTGCCACCAGCATTAATAGAGATACGCAGTATTTT
>TRBV2|.|.|TRBJ2-4
CASQFRAQAKNIQYF
TGTGCCAGCCAGTTCCGGGCCCAAGCCAAAAACATTCAGTACTTC
>TRBV9|.|.|TRBJ2-5
CASSVGGDTSQETQYF
TGTGCCAGCAGCGTAGGAGGCGATACCTCCCAAGAGACCCAGTACTTC
>TRBV7-9|.|.|TRBJ2-2
CASSLDSQSGELFF
TGTGCCAGCAGCTTAGATAGCCAGTCCGGGGAGCTGTTTTTT
>TRBV24-1|TRBD1|.|TRBJ2-7
CATSFDRAYEQYF
TGTGCCACCAGTTTCGACAGGGCGTACGAGCAGTACTTC
>TRBV6-2/TRBV6-3|.|.|TRBJ2-7
CASSYIQGRTYF
TGTGCCAGCAGTTATATTCAGGGAAGAACGTACTTC
>TRBV20-1|TRBD1|.|TRBJ2-1
CSARDMAGGTREQFF
TGCAGTGCTAGAGATATGGCAGGGGGTACACGGGAGCAGTTCTTC
>TRBV6-2/TRBV6-3|.|few|TRBJ2-3
CASSADPAYTQYF
TGTGCCAGCAGCGCGGACCCCGCATATACGCAGTATTTT
>TRBV7-9|TRBD2|few|TRBJ2-1
CASSLRGSGGSNEQFF
TGTGCCAGCAGCTTAAGAGGAAGCGGGGGATCCAATGAGCAGTTCTTC
>TRBV6-1|TRBD2|.|TRBJ2-3
CASSVFRAGITDTQYF
TGTGCCAGCAGTGTCTTTAGAGCGGGGATAACAGATACGCAGTATTTT
>TRBV28|TRBD1|.|TRBJ2-3
CASSFPRAGGITDTQYF
TGTGCCAGCAGTTTCCCCCGGGCAGGGGGTATCACAGATACGCAGTATTTT
>TRBV10-3|.|many|TRBJ2-7
CATTGQTYEQYF
TGTGCCACGACCGGACAGACCTACGAGCAGTACTTC
>TRBV20-1|TRBD2|few|TRBJ2-3
CSAQTSGGNTDTQYF
TGCAGTGCCCAGACTAGCGGGGGAAACACAGATACGCAGTATTTT
>TRBV6-1|TRBD2|.|TRBJ2-5
CASSPSGTTKETQYF
TGTGCCAGCAGCCCTTCCGGGACTACCAAAGAGACCCAGTACTTC
>TRBV10-1|.|.|TRBJ2-7
CASSEVGTGRDEQYF
TGCGCCAGCAGTGAGGTAGGGACCGGACGCGACGAGCAGTACTTC
>TRBV6-6|TRBD2|.|TRBJ2-7
CASTKSGGYEQYF
TGTGCCAGCACCAAGTCGGGGGGCTACGAGCAGTACTTC
>TRBV3-1|TRBD2|.|TRBJ2-1
CASSRNILTSEEQFF
TGTGCCAGCAGCCGAAATATACTAACTAGCGAAGAGCAGTTCTTC
>TRBV5-1|TRBD2|.|TRBJ2-2
CATKPGLVISTGELFF
TGCGCCACCAAGCCGGGACTAGTTATTAGCACCGGGGAGCTGTTTTTT
>TRBV5-4|TRBD2|few|TRBJ2-2
CASSRDYNTGELFF
TGTGCCAGCAGCCGGGACTACAACACCGGGGAGCTGTTTTTT
>TRBV11-2|TRBD2|.|TRBJ2-1
CASSDLTSGRASEQFF
TGTGCCAGCAGCGACCTGACTAGCGGGAGGGCCAGTGAGCAGTTCTTC
>TRBV5-1|.|many|TRBJ2-7
CASSFGTVGLEQYF
TGCGCCAGCAGCTTCGGGACGGTCGGTCTTGAGCAGTACTTC